Listed below are T cell receptor beta chains from one sample, sequenced in a study of T cell responses to AZD1222 COVID-19 vaccine. This table comes from immunoSEQ multiplex PCR, and its TCRdb copy is limited to in-frame clones, with some not included. The sample includes more than 95,000 clones, approximately 85% of them seen just once. The sequences come from peripheral blood, collected 28 days after the second AZD1222 dose. Source of these receptors: an adult who received the AZD1222 COVID-19 vaccine. The CDR3 runs from the conserved cysteine through the conserved F or W. D genes are given only for firm matches. The size field is filled for only some rows; it gives once, few, many or a size class.

cdr3_nt: TGCGCCAGCAATACGTTGGCCCGAAATGAGCAGTTCTTC; cdr3_aa: CASNTLARNEQFF; v_call: TRBV5-1; clone_size: -; d_call: -; j_call: TRBJ2-1
cdr3_nt: TGTGCCAGCAGTGAAGAGGGCAGGGTTGGAGATACGCAGTATTTT; cdr3_aa: CASSEEGRVGDTQYF; v_call: TRBV6-1; clone_size: -; d_call: -; j_call: TRBJ2-3
cdr3_nt: TGTGCCAGCAGCTTTAACCTTGGACAGTATAATTCACCCCTCCACTTT; cdr3_aa: CASSFNLGQYNSPLHF; v_call: TRBV7-6; clone_size: -; d_call: -; j_call: TRBJ1-6
cdr3_nt: TGTGCCTGGAGTGTAAGTGGGGCGGGAAACATTCAGTACTTC; cdr3_aa: CAWSVSGAGNIQYF; v_call: TRBV30; clone_size: -; d_call: -; j_call: TRBJ2-4
cdr3_nt: TGCGCCAGCAGCCCGACTCGGGTGGGAAACACCATATATTTT; cdr3_aa: CASSPTRVGNTIYF; v_call: TRBV5-1; clone_size: -; d_call: -; j_call: TRBJ1-3
cdr3_nt: TGTGCCAGTACCCGAGTGGACTTGAACACTGAAGCTTTCTTT; cdr3_aa: CASTRVDLNTEAFF; v_call: TRBV19; clone_size: -; d_call: -; j_call: TRBJ1-1
cdr3_nt: TGTGCAAGTCGCTTAGCCCTACGGAAGGAGTGGACAGATACGCAGTATTTT; cdr3_aa: CASRLALRKEWTDTQYF; v_call: TRBV12-2; clone_size: -; d_call: -; j_call: TRBJ2-3
cdr3_nt: TGTGCCAGCAGCCCCCCTACAGGGGGCTCTGGAAACACCATATATTTT; cdr3_aa: CASSPPTGGSGNTIYF; v_call: TRBV3-1/TRBV3-2; clone_size: -; d_call: TRBD1; j_call: TRBJ1-3
cdr3_nt: TGCGCCAGCAGCTTGGGGGGAGGCACCGGGGAGCTGTTTTTT; cdr3_aa: CASSLGGGTGELFF; v_call: TRBV5-1; clone_size: -; d_call: -; j_call: TRBJ2-2
cdr3_nt: TGTGCCACCAGTGAACCCTCGGGCTTCTACACCTTC; cdr3_aa: CATSEPSGFYTF; v_call: TRBV24-1; clone_size: -; d_call: -; j_call: TRBJ1-2
cdr3_nt: TGCGCCAGCAGTGAGGGGGGGAGAGGGAATAATTCACCCCTCCACTTT; cdr3_aa: CASSEGGRGNNSPLHF; v_call: TRBV10-1; clone_size: -; d_call: -; j_call: TRBJ1-6
cdr3_nt: TGTAGGGGTTACGAGCAGTACTTC; cdr3_aa: CRGYEQYF; v_call: TRBV19; clone_size: -; d_call: -; j_call: TRBJ2-7
cdr3_nt: TGTGCCTGGAGAGACTGGGGGGCCCCCGGGGAGCTGTTTTTT; cdr3_aa: CAWRDWGAPGELFF; v_call: TRBV30; clone_size: -; d_call: -; j_call: TRBJ2-2
cdr3_nt: TGTGCCTGGAGTAGGAGGGGGCGATTATCAGATACGCAGTATTTT; cdr3_aa: CAWSRRGRLSDTQYF; v_call: TRBV30; clone_size: once; d_call: -; j_call: TRBJ2-3
cdr3_nt: TGTGCCAGCAGCCGTGCGGGGTTGGGGAACACTGAAGCTTTCTTT; cdr3_aa: CASSRAGLGNTEAFF; v_call: TRBV7-2; clone_size: -; d_call: -; j_call: TRBJ1-1
cdr3_nt: TGTGCCAGCAGTTTCAGCGGAGAGACCCAGTACTTC; cdr3_aa: CASSFSGETQYF; v_call: TRBV12-3/TRBV12-4; clone_size: -; d_call: -; j_call: TRBJ2-5
cdr3_nt: TGTGCCAGCAGTGAACAAGTCAACTATGGCTACACCTTC; cdr3_aa: CASSEQVNYGYTF; v_call: TRBV6-1; clone_size: few; d_call: -; j_call: TRBJ1-2
cdr3_nt: TGTGCCAGCAGCCTGGACAGGGTGGTGGATACGCAGTATTTT; cdr3_aa: CASSLDRVVDTQYF; v_call: TRBV7-2; clone_size: -; d_call: TRBD1; j_call: TRBJ2-3
cdr3_nt: TGTGCCTGGAGTGTAAGGGGACTCGGCCTGGGGTACAATGAGCAGTTCTTC; cdr3_aa: CAWSVRGLGLGYNEQFF; v_call: TRBV30; clone_size: -; d_call: -; j_call: TRBJ2-1
cdr3_nt: TGTGCCAGCAGCTTGGGGACAGGGGACTATGGCTACACCTTC; cdr3_aa: CASSLGTGDYGYTF; v_call: TRBV7-8; clone_size: few; d_call: TRBD1; j_call: TRBJ1-2
cdr3_nt: TGTGCCAGCAGTGAAGGCCTAGAGAGCACAGATACGCAGTATTTT; cdr3_aa: CASSEGLESTDTQYF; v_call: TRBV2; clone_size: once; d_call: -; j_call: TRBJ2-3
cdr3_nt: TGTGCCAGCAGCGTAGTAGGGCGGATAGCCTCGAACACTGAAGCTTTCTTT; cdr3_aa: CASSVVGRIASNTEAFF; v_call: TRBV9; clone_size: -; d_call: -; j_call: TRBJ1-1
cdr3_nt: TGCGCCAGCAGCCAAGATACTGCCCGGGGCGAGCAGTACTTC; cdr3_aa: CASSQDTARGEQYF; v_call: TRBV4-1; clone_size: few; d_call: -; j_call: TRBJ2-7
cdr3_nt: TGTGCCAGCAGTGAACCCGATATTGACAGGGCTAATTCACCCCTCCACTTT; cdr3_aa: CASSEPDIDRANSPLHF; v_call: TRBV6-1; clone_size: few; d_call: TRBD1; j_call: TRBJ1-6
cdr3_nt: TGCGCCAGCAGACGTGCAACTAATGAAAAACTGTTTTTT; cdr3_aa: CASRRATNEKLFF; v_call: TRBV5-1; clone_size: -; d_call: -; j_call: TRBJ1-4
cdr3_nt: TGTGCCACTACGACTAGCGGGTTTTCAGAGACCCAGTACTTC; cdr3_aa: CATTTSGFSETQYF; v_call: TRBV7-2; clone_size: -; d_call: TRBD2; j_call: TRBJ2-5
cdr3_nt: TGTGCCAGCAGCCCCCCAGGACAGAGTGAAAAACTGTTTTTT; cdr3_aa: CASSPPGQSEKLFF; v_call: TRBV5-4; clone_size: -; d_call: -; j_call: TRBJ1-4
cdr3_nt: TGCGCCAGCAGCTTGGATGGGGGTTCCGGGGAGCTGTTTTTT; cdr3_aa: CASSLDGGSGELFF; v_call: TRBV5-1; clone_size: -; d_call: -; j_call: TRBJ2-2
cdr3_nt: TGTGCCAGCAGCTCAAAGGGGGGCACCGGGGAGCTGTTTTTT; cdr3_aa: CASSSKGGTGELFF; v_call: TRBV5-6; clone_size: -; d_call: -; j_call: TRBJ2-2
cdr3_nt: TGTGCCAGCAGGCCCGAGGGGCTTAGCGAAAAACTGTTTTTT; cdr3_aa: CASRPEGLSEKLFF; v_call: TRBV28; clone_size: -; d_call: -; j_call: TRBJ1-4
cdr3_nt: TGTGCCAGCACCACGGGGGGCTCTAACTATGGCTACACCTTC; cdr3_aa: CASTTGGSNYGYTF; v_call: TRBV28; clone_size: -; d_call: -; j_call: TRBJ1-2
cdr3_nt: TGTGCCAGCAGTTCACCAGCTAACTATGGCTACACCTTC; cdr3_aa: CASSSPANYGYTF; v_call: TRBV28; clone_size: -; d_call: -; j_call: TRBJ1-2
cdr3_nt: TGTGCCAGCAGCCAAACCGGACAGTACAATCAGCCCCAGCATTTT; cdr3_aa: CASSQTGQYNQPQHF; v_call: TRBV28; clone_size: few; d_call: -; j_call: TRBJ1-5
cdr3_nt: TGTGCCAGCAGCGCGTTCCCCACCCCTGGAAACACCATATATTTT; cdr3_aa: CASSAFPTPGNTIYF; v_call: TRBV9; clone_size: -; d_call: -; j_call: TRBJ1-3
cdr3_nt: TGTGCCAGCACTTACGGGGACACCATATATTTT; cdr3_aa: CASTYGDTIYF; v_call: TRBV18; clone_size: -; d_call: -; j_call: TRBJ1-3
cdr3_nt: TGTGCCAGCAGTCGCCCCGGCCCCTACAATGAGCAGTTCTTC; cdr3_aa: CASSRPGPYNEQFF; v_call: TRBV6-5; clone_size: -; d_call: -; j_call: TRBJ2-1
cdr3_nt: TGTGCCAGCAGTAGGAGGAGCCTAGATAGCAATCAGCCCCAGCATTTT; cdr3_aa: CASSRRSLDSNQPQHF; v_call: TRBV2; clone_size: -; d_call: -; j_call: TRBJ1-5
cdr3_nt: TGCGCCAGCAGCTTGGGCCAGCAAGGGGAGACCCAGTACTTC; cdr3_aa: CASSLGQQGETQYF; v_call: TRBV5-1; clone_size: -; d_call: -; j_call: TRBJ2-5
cdr3_nt: TGTGCCAGCACCCCCCCCGAACAAAGATCAGGGGATACGCAGTATTTT; cdr3_aa: CASTPPEQRSGDTQYF; v_call: TRBV5-4; clone_size: -; d_call: -; j_call: TRBJ2-3
cdr3_nt: TGTGCCAGCAGCACTCGGACCCAAGAGACCCAGTACTTC; cdr3_aa: CASSTRTQETQYF; v_call: TRBV21-1; clone_size: -; d_call: -; j_call: TRBJ2-5
cdr3_nt: TGTGCCAGCAGCTCCCGTCGGATTAGGGGCACAGATACGCAGTATTTT; cdr3_aa: CASSSRRIRGTDTQYF; v_call: TRBV9; clone_size: -; d_call: -; j_call: TRBJ2-3
cdr3_nt: TGTGCCATCAGTGAGTGGCAGGGTGAAGGCTACACCTTC; cdr3_aa: CAISEWQGEGYTF; v_call: TRBV10-3; clone_size: -; d_call: -; j_call: TRBJ1-2